The rows below give T cell receptor beta chains drawn from one sample of a study of T-cell reconstitution after alpha-beta-depleted transplantation in children. TCRdb re-derived calls from the PCR reads in MiXCR, one entry per CDR3 protein. The table shows about 400,000 distinct CDR3 sequences, with roughly 21% occurring only once. The source was PBMCs from the stem cell graft donor, collected from the stem cell graft. The source is a human donor who donated a stem cell graft to a child with acute myeloid leukemia. Each CDR3 is given with its conserved first and last residue. Fields, in order: D gene, J gene, V gene, clone size, CDR3 protein, CDR3 DNA. The D gene is left open where the match is weak. Only part of the rows carry a size: once, few, many, or a class if the clone is expanded.

TRBD1,TRBJ1-2,TRBV7-9,few,CASSLAGGYYGYTF,TGTGCCAGCAGCTTGGCAGGGGGATACTATGGCTACACCTTC
.,TRBJ2-1,TRBV12-3/TRBV12-4,.,CASSPERGNEQFF,TGTGCCAGCAGCCCGGAGAGGGGCAATGAGCAGTTCTTC
.,TRBJ2-1,TRBV4-2,.,CASSPSWGRGNEQFF,TGTGCCAGCAGCCCCTCTTGGGGGAGAGGCAATGAGCAGTTCTTC
TRBD2,TRBJ2-4,TRBV12-3/TRBV12-4,few,CASSSTALAGVDIQYF,TGTGCCAGCAGTTCAACCGCGCTAGCGGGAGTAGACATTCAGTACTTC
TRBD1,TRBJ2-5,TRBV12-3/TRBV12-4,.,CASRAGTGVETQYF,TGTGCCAGCAGGGCCGGGACAGGGGTAGAGACCCAGTACTTC
TRBD2,TRBJ2-5,TRBV4-2,once,CASSPGEAGVSSTQYF,TGTGCCAGCAGCCCAGGTGAAGCGGGAGTTTCCTCGACCCAGTACTTC
.,TRBJ1-4,TRBV29-1,many,CSVPGGGHEKLFF,TGCAGCGTTCCTGGTGGGGGCCATGAAAAACTGTTTTTT
.,TRBJ2-5,TRBV20-1,.,CSAREIVQGGRETQYF,TGCAGTGCTAGAGAAATTGTTCAGGGGGGAAGGGAGACCCAGTACTTC
TRBD2,TRBJ2-1,TRBV29-1,many,CSSTGLAGVNEQFF,TGCAGCTCTACCGGGCTAGCGGGAGTCAATGAGCAGTTCTTC
.,TRBJ2-7,TRBV7-9,few,CASSPQAPVNEQYF,TGTGCCAGCAGCCCACAGGCCCCAGTGAACGAGCAGTACTTC
.,TRBJ2-1,TRBV12-3/TRBV12-4,.,CATSGDFPYNEQFF,TGTGCCACATCCGGCGATTTTCCGTACAATGAGCAGTTCTTC
TRBD1,TRBJ2-7,TRBV12-3/TRBV12-4,many,CASSTGQLSYEQYF,TGTGCCAGCAGTACGGGACAGTTGTCCTACGAGCAGTACTTC
TRBD2,TRBJ2-3,TRBV24-1,.,CATSRTSGSADTQYF,TGTGCCACCAGTAGGACTAGCGGGAGTGCAGATACGCAGTATTTT
.,TRBJ2-7,TRBV12-3/TRBV12-4,.,CASSQGAGVIHEQYF,TGTGCCAGCAGCCAAGGCGCGGGTGTTATCCACGAGCAGTACTTC
.,TRBJ2-7,TRBV20-1,many,CSARRPPSHEQYF,TGCAGTGCTAGACGCCCCCCCAGCCACGAGCAGTACTTC
.,TRBJ1-6,TRBV28,.,CASSLRGGQSPLHF,TGTGCCAGCAGTTTGCGGGGGGGCCAATCACCCCTCCACTTT
.,TRBJ2-7,TRBV4-2,.,CASSQEFSAGPYEQYF,TGTGCCAGCAGCCAAGAGTTTAGTGCAGGGCCCTACGAGCAGTACTTC
.,TRBJ2-5,TRBV7-9,.,CASSLTGGGETRYF,TGTGCCAGCAGTCTCACAGGAGGCGGAGAGACCCGGTACTTC
.,TRBJ1-5,TRBV20-1,many,CSARVGGDRGNQPQHF,TGCAGTGCTAGAGTTGGGGGCGATAGGGGGAATCAGCCCCAGCATTTT
.,TRBJ1-6,TRBV6-2/TRBV6-3,few,CASSSESSYNSPLHF,TGTGCCAGCAGCTCGGAGTCCTCCTATAATTCACCCCTCCACTTT
.,TRBJ2-1,TRBV4-1,many,CASSQEGYGGEQFF,TGCGCCAGCAGCCAAGAAGGGTACGGTGGTGAGCAGTTCTTC
.,TRBJ2-7,TRBV5-1,.,CASSLERRAEQYF,TGCGCCAGCAGCTTGGAACGCAGGGCCGAGCAGTACTTC
TRBD1,TRBJ2-3,TRBV6-2/TRBV6-3,.,CASSSFGTGHTDTQYF,TGTGCCAGCAGTTCGTTTGGGACAGGCCACACAGATACGCAGTATTTT
.,TRBJ2-2,TRBV12-3/TRBV12-4,.,CASMNPGELFF,TGTGCCAGTATGAATCCCGGGGAGCTGTTTTTT
TRBD2,TRBJ2-2,TRBV28,.,CASSLNSASGYGELFF,TGTGCCAGCAGTTTGAACTCGGCTAGCGGATATGGGGAGCTGTTTTTT
.,TRBJ2-6,TRBV11-1,.,CASSLRSGSGGANVLTF,TGTGCCAGCAGCTTAAGGTCAGGTTCTGGTGGGGCCAACGTCCTGACTTTC
.,TRBJ1-1,TRBV27,few,CASSSLRANTEAFF,TGTGCCAGCAGTTCCCTCCGGGCGAACACTGAAGCTTTCTTT
.,TRBJ2-7,TRBV3-1,.,CASSQLKGAYEQYF,TGTGCCAGCAGCCAACTTAAAGGGGCCTACGAGCAGTACTTC
.,TRBJ2-7,TRBV25-1,few,CASSEFGGYEQYF,TGTGCCAGCAGTGAATTTGGGGGCTACGAGCAGTACTTC
TRBD1,TRBJ1-5,TRBV20-1,few,CSAQSGTGLHQPQHF,TGCAGTGCACAATCCGGGACAGGACTTCATCAGCCCCAGCATTTT
.,TRBJ2-7,TRBV29-1,.,CSVTGNLYEQYF,TGCAGCGTTACAGGGAACTTATACGAGCAGTACTTC
TRBD1,TRBJ2-1,TRBV12-3/TRBV12-4,.,CASSSNRDRGRNEQFF,TGTGCCAGCAGTTCGAACCGGGACAGGGGGCGTAATGAGCAGTTCTTC
.,TRBJ2-7,TRBV2,few,CASSRLANSYEQYF,TGTGCCAGCAGTCGCCTAGCGAACTCCTACGAGCAGTACTTC
.,TRBJ2-3,TRBV20-1,.,CSAPGTPDLTDTQYF,TGCAGTGCTCCCGGGACCCCCGATCTCACAGATACGCAGTATTTT
.,TRBJ1-5,TRBV27,.,CASSGLSRNQPQHF,TGTGCCAGCAGCGGCCTGTCAAGAAATCAGCCCCAGCATTTT
.,TRBJ2-7,TRBV11-3,.,CASSIEGDTGTLEQYF,TGTGCCAGCAGCATAGAGGGGGACACGGGAACTCTAGAGCAGTACTTC
TRBD2,TRBJ2-7,TRBV27,few,CASSPFSGRSSYEQYF,TGTGCCAGCAGTCCCTTTAGCGGGAGGAGCTCCTACGAGCAGTACTTC
.,TRBJ2-2,TRBV27,many,CASSFTLPQGANTGELFF,TGTGCCAGCAGTTTTACTCTACCACAGGGTGCGAACACCGGGGAGCTGTTTTTT
TRBD1,TRBJ1-6,TRBV20-1,few,CSARDRTGVGNSPLHF,TGCAGTGCTAGAGACCGGACAGGGGTTGGCAATTCACCCCTCCACTTT
.,TRBJ1-1,TRBV12-3/TRBV12-4,.,CASSLPSGGTEAFF,TGTGCCAGCAGTTTACCTAGTGGTGGCACTGAAGCTTTCTTT
.,TRBJ2-7,TRBV28,.,CASTFGPVFIRTVDEQYF,TGTGCCAGCACCTTCGGTCCAGTTTTTATTCGTACGGTCGACGAGCAGTACTTC
.,TRBJ2-1,TRBV6-5,few,CASSYDSGPYNEQFF,TGTGCCAGCAGTTACGACAGTGGCCCCTACAATGAGCAGTTCTTC
.,TRBJ1-3,TRBV7-9,few,CASNPSSGNTIYF,TGTGCCAGCAACCCGAGCTCTGGAAACACCATATATTTT
TRBD2,TRBJ2-7,TRBV5-6,few,CASSQASGRRIYEQYF,TGTGCCAGCAGCCAAGCTAGCGGCCGGCGAATTTACGAGCAGTACTTC
.,TRBJ1-2,TRBV12-3/TRBV12-4,many,CASSLGPPYGYTF,TGTGCCAGCAGTTTAGGGCCCCCCTATGGCTACACCTTC
.,TRBJ1-2,TRBV20-1,many,CSANGIQNYGYTF,TGCAGTGCCAACGGGATACAAAACTATGGCTACACCTTC
TRBD2,TRBJ2-7,TRBV7-2,few,CASSLAPTSGTYEQYF,TGTGCCAGCAGCTTAGCCCCCACTAGCGGAACCTACGAGCAGTACTTC
.,TRBJ1-1,TRBV6-6,.,CASTLGDTEAFF,TGTGCCAGCACCCTGGGGGACACTGAAGCTTTCTTT